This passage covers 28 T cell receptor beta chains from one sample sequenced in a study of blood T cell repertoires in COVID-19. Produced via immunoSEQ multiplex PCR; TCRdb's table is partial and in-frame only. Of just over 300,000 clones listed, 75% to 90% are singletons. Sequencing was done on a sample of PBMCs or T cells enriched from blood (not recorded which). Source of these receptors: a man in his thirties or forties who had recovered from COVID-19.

This chain's CDR3 is CASSLDWRPTNYGYTF. CDR3 nucleotide sequence: TGTGCCAGCAGCTTAGACTGGAGGCCGACCAACTATGGCTACACCTTC. The gene calls are TRBV7-9 and TRBJ1-2; no clear D. Per the germline V gene, CDR1 is SEHNR and CDR2 is FQNEAQ (reference sequence). Trimming stripped 1 base from V and 2 bases from J, with 14 bases between. The CDR3 is 16 residues long.

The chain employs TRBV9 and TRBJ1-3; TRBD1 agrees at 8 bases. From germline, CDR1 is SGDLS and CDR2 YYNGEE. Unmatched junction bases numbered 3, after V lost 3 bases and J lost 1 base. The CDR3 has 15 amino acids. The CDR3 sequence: CASSGYRGSGNTIYF. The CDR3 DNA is TGTGCCAGCAGCGGATACAGGGGGTCTGGAAACACCATATATTTT. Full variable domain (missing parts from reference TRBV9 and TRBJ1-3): DSGVTQTPKHLITATGQRVTLRCSPRSGDLSVYWYQQSLDQGLQFLIQYYNGEERAKGNILERFSAQQFPDLHSELNLSSLELGDSALYFCASSGYRGSGNTIYFGEGSWLTVV.

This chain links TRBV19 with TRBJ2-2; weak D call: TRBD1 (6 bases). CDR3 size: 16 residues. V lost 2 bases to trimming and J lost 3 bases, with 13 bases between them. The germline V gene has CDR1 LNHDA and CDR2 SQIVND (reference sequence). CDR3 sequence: CASSIRAQGHTGELFF. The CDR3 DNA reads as TGTGCCAGTAGTATAAGGGCCCAGGGGCACACCGGGGAGCTGTTTTTT.

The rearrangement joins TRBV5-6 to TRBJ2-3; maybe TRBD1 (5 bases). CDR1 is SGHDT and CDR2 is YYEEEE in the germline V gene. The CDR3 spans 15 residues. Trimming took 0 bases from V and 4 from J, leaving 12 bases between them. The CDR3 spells CASSLAAGWADTQYF. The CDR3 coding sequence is TGTGCCAGCAGCTTGGCGGCAGGGTGGGCAGATACGCAGTATTTT.

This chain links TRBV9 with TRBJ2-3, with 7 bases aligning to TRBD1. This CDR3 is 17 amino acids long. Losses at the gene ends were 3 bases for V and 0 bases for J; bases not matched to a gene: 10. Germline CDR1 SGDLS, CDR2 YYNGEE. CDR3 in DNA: TGTGCCAGCAGCGACGAACCGGGACAGTATAGCACAGATACGCAGTATTTT. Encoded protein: CASSDEPGQYSTDTQYF.

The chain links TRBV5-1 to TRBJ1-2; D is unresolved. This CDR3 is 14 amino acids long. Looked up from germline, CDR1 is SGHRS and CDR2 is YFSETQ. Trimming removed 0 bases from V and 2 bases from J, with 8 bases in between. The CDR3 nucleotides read TGCGCCAGCAGCTTGGCGGTAGAGAACTATGGCTACACCTTC. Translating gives CASSLAVENYGYTF.

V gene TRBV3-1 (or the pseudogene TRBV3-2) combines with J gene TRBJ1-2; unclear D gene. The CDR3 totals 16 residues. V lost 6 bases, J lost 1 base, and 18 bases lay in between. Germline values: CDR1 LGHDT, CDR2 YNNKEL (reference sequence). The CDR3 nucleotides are TGTGCCAGCAGTAAAGTCGAGGGAGGAGGTAACTATGGCTACACCTTC. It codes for CASSKVEGGGNYGYTF.

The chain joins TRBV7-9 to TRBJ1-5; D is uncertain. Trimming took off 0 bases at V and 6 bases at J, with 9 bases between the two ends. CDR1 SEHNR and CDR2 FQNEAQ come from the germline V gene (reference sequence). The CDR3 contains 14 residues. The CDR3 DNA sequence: TGTGCCAGCAGCTTAGCGTCGGGGTCTCAGCCCCAGCATTTT. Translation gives CASSLASGSQPQHF.

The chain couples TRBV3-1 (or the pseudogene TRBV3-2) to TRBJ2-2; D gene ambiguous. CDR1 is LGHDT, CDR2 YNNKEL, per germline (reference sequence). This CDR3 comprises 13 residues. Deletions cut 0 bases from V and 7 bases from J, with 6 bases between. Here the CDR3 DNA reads TGTGCCAGCAGCCAAGAGGTCAGCGGGGAGCTGTTTTTT. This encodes CASSQEVSGELFF.

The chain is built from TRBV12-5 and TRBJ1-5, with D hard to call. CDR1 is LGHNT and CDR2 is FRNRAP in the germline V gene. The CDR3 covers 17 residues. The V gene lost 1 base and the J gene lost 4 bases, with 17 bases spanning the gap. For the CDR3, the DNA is TGTGCTAGTGGTTTGGAGCTACGACTGGGTTTAAATCAGCCCCAGCATTTT. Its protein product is CASGLELRLGLNQPQHF. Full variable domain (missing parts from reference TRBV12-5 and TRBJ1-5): DARVTQTPRHKVTEMGQEVTMRCQPILGHNTVFWYRQTMMQGLELLAYFRNRAPLDDSGMPKDRFSAEMPDATLATLKIQPSEPRDSAVYFCASGLELRLGLNQPQHFGDGTRLSIL.

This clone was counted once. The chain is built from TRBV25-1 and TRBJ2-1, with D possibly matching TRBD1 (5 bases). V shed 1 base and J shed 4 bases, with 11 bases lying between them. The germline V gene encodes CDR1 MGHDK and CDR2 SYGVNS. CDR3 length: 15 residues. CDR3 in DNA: TGTGCCAGCAGTGAATCTGTCCCAGGGTACAATGAGCAGTTCTTC. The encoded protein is CASSESVPGYNEQFF.

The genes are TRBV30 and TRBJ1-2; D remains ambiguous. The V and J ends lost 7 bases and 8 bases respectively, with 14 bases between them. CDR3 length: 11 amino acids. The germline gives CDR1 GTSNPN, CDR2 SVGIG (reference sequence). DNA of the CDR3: TGTGCCTCGTTAACCTTGCGCGGCTACACCTTC. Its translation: CASLTLRGYTF.

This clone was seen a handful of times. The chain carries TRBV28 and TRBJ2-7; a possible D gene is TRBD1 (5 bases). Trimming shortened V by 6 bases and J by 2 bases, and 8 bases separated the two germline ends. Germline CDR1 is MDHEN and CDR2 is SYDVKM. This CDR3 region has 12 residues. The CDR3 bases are TGTGCCAGCAGGGGGCTGGCCTACGAGCAGTACTTC. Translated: CASRGLAYEQYF. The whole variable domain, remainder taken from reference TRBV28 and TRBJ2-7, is DVKVTQSSRYLVKRTGEKVFLECVQDMDHENMFWYRQDPGLGLRLIYFSYDVKMKEKGDIPEGYSVSREKKERFSLILESASTNQTSMYLCASRGLAYEQYFGPGTRLTVT.

CDR3 in DNA: TGTGCCAGCAGCTCGGACAGGGGAGACACTGAAGCTTTCTTT. It encodes CASSSDRGDTEAFF. This chain uses TRBV11-2 with TRBJ1-1; 9 positions agree with TRBD1. Germline assignment: CDR1 SGHAT and CDR2 FQNNGV. V lost 4 bases to trimming and J lost 3 bases; unmatched junction nucleotides: 3. There are 14 residues in the CDR3.

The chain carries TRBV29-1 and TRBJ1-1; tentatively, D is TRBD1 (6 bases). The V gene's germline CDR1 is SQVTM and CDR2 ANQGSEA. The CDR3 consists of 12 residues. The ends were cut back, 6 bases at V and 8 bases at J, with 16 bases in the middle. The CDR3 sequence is CSVPTGPFEAFF. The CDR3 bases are TGCAGCGTGCCGACAGGCCCCTTCGAAGCTTTCTTT. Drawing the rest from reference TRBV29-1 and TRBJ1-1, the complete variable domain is SAVISQKPSRDICQRGTSLTIQCQVDSQVTMMFWYRQQPGQSLTLIATANQGSEATYESGFVIDKFPISRPNLTFSTLTVSNMSPEDSSIYLCSVPTGPFEAFFGQGTRLTVV.

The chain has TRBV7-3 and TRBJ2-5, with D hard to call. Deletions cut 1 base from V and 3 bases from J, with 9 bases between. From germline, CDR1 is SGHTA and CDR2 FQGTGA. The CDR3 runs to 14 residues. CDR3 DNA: TGTGCCAGCAGCTTAAGCTCGGTAGAAGAGACCCAGTACTTC. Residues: CASSLSSVEETQYF.

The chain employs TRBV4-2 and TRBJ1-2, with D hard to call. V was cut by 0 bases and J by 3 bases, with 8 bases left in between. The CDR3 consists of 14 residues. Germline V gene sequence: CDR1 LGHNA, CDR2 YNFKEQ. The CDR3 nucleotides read TGTGCCAGCAGCCAAGAAACCAACTACTATGGCTACACCTTC. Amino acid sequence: CASSQETNYYGYTF.

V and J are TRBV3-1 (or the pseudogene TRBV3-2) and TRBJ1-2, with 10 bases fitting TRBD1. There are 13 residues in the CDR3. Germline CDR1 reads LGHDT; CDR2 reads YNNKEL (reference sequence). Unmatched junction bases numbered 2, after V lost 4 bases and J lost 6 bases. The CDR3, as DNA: TGTGCCAGCAGCCGTGGGACAGGGGATGGCTACACCTTC. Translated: CASSRGTGDGYTF.

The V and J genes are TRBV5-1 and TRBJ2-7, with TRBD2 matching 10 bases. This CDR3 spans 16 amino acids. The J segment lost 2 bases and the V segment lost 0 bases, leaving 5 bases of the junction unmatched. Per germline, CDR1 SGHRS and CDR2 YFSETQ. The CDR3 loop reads CASSLVALAGAYEQYF. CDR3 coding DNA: TGCGCCAGCAGCTTGGTCGCCCTAGCGGGGGCCTACGAGCAGTACTTC.

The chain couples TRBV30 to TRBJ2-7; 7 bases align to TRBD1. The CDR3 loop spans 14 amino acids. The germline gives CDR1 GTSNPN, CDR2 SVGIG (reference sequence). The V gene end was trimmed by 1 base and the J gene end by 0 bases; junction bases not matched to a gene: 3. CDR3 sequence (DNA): TGTGCCTGGAGTGGACAGGGTATCTCCTACGAGCAGTACTTC. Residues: CAWSGQGISYEQYF.

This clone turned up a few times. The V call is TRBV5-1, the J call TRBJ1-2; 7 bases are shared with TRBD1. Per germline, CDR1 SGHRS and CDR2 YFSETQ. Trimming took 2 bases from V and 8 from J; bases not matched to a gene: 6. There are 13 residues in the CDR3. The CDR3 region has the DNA TGCGCCAGCAGCTTAGACAGGGTCATCGGCTACACCTTC. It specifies CASSLDRVIGYTF.

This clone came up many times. The CDR3 DNA is TGTGCCAGCGACGGGCCAGGGGACACCGGGGAGCTGTTTTTT. Encoded protein: CASDGPGDTGELFF. The chain employs TRBV19 and TRBJ2-2, with a weak D call TRBD1 (6 bases). Trimming removed 9 bases at V and 3 bases at J, with 14 bases between. The germline CDR1 and CDR2 sequences are LNHDA and SQIVND (reference sequence). The CDR3 totals 14 residues. The variable domain in full, with the rest retrieved from reference TRBV19 and TRBJ2-2, is DGGITQSPKYLFRKEGQNVTLSCEQNLNHDAMYWYRQDPGQGLRLIYYSQIVNDFQKGDIAEGYSVSREKKESFPLTVTSAQKNPTAFYLCASDGPGDTGELFFGEGSRLTVL.

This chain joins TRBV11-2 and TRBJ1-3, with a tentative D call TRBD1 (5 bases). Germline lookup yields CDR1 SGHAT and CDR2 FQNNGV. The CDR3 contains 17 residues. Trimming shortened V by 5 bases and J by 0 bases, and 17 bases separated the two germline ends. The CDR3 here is CASSPARGTDSGNTIYF. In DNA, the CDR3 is TGTGCCAGCAGCCCTGCCCGGGGGACCGACTCTGGAAACACCATATATTTT.

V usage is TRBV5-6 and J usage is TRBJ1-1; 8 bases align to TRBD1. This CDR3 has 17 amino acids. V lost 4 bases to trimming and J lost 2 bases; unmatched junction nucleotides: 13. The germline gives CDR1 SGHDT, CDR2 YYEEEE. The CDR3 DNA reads TGTGCCAGCAGCCCCCGGACAGGGCTTAGGTTAAACACTGAAGCTTTCTTT. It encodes CASSPRTGLRLNTEAFF.

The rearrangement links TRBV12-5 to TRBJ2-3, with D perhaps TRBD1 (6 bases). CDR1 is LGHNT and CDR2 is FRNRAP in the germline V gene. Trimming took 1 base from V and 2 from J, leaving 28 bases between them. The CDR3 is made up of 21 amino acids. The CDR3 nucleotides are TGTGCTAGTGGTTTGGGACCGGGTTCCAGGGGTCTGTTGAAACTCACAGATACGCAGTATTTT. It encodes CASGLGPGSRGLLKLTDTQYF.

The CDR3: CASSIVRGPQHF. CDR3 sequence (DNA): TGTGCCAGTAGTATAGTTCGGGGGCCCCAGCATTTT. The chain couples TRBV19 to TRBJ1-5; D gene unclear. Germline CDR1 reads LNHDA; CDR2 reads SQIVND (reference sequence). V gave up 1 base and J gave up 9 bases, with 7 bases separating them. This CDR3 has 12 amino acids.

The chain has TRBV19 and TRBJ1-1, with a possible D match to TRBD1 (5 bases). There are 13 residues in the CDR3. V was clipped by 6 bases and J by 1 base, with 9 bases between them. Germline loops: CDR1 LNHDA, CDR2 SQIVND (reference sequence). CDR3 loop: CASRITGNTEAFF. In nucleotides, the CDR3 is TGTGCCAGTAGGATAACAGGGAACACTGAAGCTTTCTTT.

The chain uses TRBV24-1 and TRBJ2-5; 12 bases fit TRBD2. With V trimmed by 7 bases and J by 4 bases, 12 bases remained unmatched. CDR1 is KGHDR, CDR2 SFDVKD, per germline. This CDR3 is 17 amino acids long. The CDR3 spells CATRRLAGGTPPETQYF. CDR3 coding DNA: TGTGCCACCAGGAGGCTAGCGGGGGGGACTCCCCCAGAGACCCAGTACTTC.